A selection of T cell receptor beta chains follows, all from one sample in a study of T cell responses to AZD1222 COVID-19 vaccine. Repertoires were generated with immunoSEQ multiplex PCR, while TCRdb's copy carries only in-frame clones and drops some. The sample records around 78,000 clones, nearly 85% being singletons. This specimen consisted of peripheral blood, obtained on day 0 of AZD1222 vaccination. All receptors come from an adult in good health. The CDR3 runs from the conserved cysteine through the conserved F or W. The order of the fields is D gene, J gene, V gene, clone size, CDR3 DNA, CDR3 protein. D genes are given only for firm matches. Size tells how often a clone was seen (once, few, many) or the class of an expanded clone, and some rows leave it out.

d_call: TRBD1; j_call: TRBJ2-7; v_call: TRBV4-3; clone_size: .; cdr3_nt: TGCGCCAGCAGACTTGGGACAGGGCCCTACGAGCAGTACTTC; cdr3_aa: CASRLGTGPYEQYF
d_call: .; j_call: TRBJ1-4; v_call: TRBV29-1; clone_size: .; cdr3_nt: TGCAGCGTTGAATCGGGGGAAAAACTGTTTTTT; cdr3_aa: CSVESGEKLFF
d_call: TRBD1; j_call: TRBJ2-7; v_call: TRBV5-1; clone_size: .; cdr3_nt: TGCGCCAGCAGCTTCTGGGGGACAGGGGGCGAGCAGTACTTC; cdr3_aa: CASSFWGTGGEQYF
d_call: .; j_call: TRBJ1-6; v_call: TRBV18; clone_size: .; cdr3_nt: TGTGCCAGCTCACCACAAGACAACTATAATTCACCCCTCCACTTT; cdr3_aa: CASSPQDNYNSPLHF
d_call: .; j_call: TRBJ1-5; v_call: TRBV7-9; clone_size: .; cdr3_nt: TGTGCCAGCAGCTTAGGGTGGGGGTCTAGCAATCAGCCCCAGCATTTT; cdr3_aa: CASSLGWGSSNQPQHF
d_call: .; j_call: TRBJ2-3; v_call: TRBV15; clone_size: .; cdr3_nt: TGTGCCACCAGCGGTCATGGCACAGATACGCAGTATTTT; cdr3_aa: CATSGHGTDTQYF
d_call: .; j_call: TRBJ2-2; v_call: TRBV11-3; clone_size: .; cdr3_nt: TGTGCCAGCAGCCCCAGGGGGGCCGGGGAGCTGTTTTTT; cdr3_aa: CASSPRGAGELFF
d_call: TRBD2; j_call: TRBJ2-7; v_call: TRBV6-6; clone_size: .; cdr3_nt: TGTGCCAGCAGATCTTTCGGGGGGACTAGCTCCTACGAGCAGTACTTC; cdr3_aa: CASRSFGGTSSYEQYF
d_call: .; j_call: TRBJ2-1; v_call: TRBV27; clone_size: .; cdr3_nt: TGTGCCAGCAGGGTAGGCAGGATGGGAGACAGATATGAGCAGTTCTTC; cdr3_aa: CASRVGRMGDRYEQFF
d_call: TRBD1; j_call: TRBJ1-5; v_call: TRBV6-1; clone_size: .; cdr3_nt: TGTGCCAGCAGTGACCGGACAGGGGAGTATCAGCCCCAGCATTTT; cdr3_aa: CASSDRTGEYQPQHF
d_call: .; j_call: TRBJ2-7; v_call: TRBV25-1; clone_size: .; cdr3_nt: TGTGCCAGCAGTGACACGGGTTACGAGCAGTACTTC; cdr3_aa: CASSDTGYEQYF
d_call: .; j_call: TRBJ1-2; v_call: TRBV3-1/TRBV3-2; clone_size: .; cdr3_nt: TGTGCCAGCAGCCAAGAACAGGGTTTTGGCTACACCTTC; cdr3_aa: CASSQEQGFGYTF
d_call: TRBD1; j_call: TRBJ2-3; v_call: TRBV30; clone_size: .; cdr3_nt: TGTGCCTGGACCTTCACAGGGGAAGGCACAGATACGCAGTATTTT; cdr3_aa: CAWTFTGEGTDTQYF
d_call: TRBD2; j_call: TRBJ2-3; v_call: TRBV19; clone_size: once; cdr3_nt: TGTGCCAGTAGGGTCGGACTAGCGGGATCAGATACGCAGTATTTT; cdr3_aa: CASRVGLAGSDTQYF
d_call: .; j_call: TRBJ2-7; v_call: TRBV11-2; clone_size: .; cdr3_nt: TGTGCCAGCAGCCCGCGTGGGGGGGCGCACTACGAGCAGTACTTC; cdr3_aa: CASSPRGGAHYEQYF
d_call: TRBD1; j_call: TRBJ2-7; v_call: TRBV11-2; clone_size: .; cdr3_nt: TGTGCCAGCAGCTTAGAATTGGACAGGGCCGATTACGAGCAGTACTTC; cdr3_aa: CASSLELDRADYEQYF
d_call: TRBD2; j_call: TRBJ2-7; v_call: TRBV6-5; clone_size: .; cdr3_nt: TGTGCCAGCAGACTAACTAGCGGGGGGGCCTACGAGCAGTACTTC; cdr3_aa: CASRLTSGGAYEQYF
d_call: TRBD1; j_call: TRBJ2-5; v_call: TRBV5-1; clone_size: .; cdr3_nt: TGCGCCAGCAGCTTGGGGGGGACAGGGCAAGAGACCCAGTACTTC; cdr3_aa: CASSLGGTGQETQYF